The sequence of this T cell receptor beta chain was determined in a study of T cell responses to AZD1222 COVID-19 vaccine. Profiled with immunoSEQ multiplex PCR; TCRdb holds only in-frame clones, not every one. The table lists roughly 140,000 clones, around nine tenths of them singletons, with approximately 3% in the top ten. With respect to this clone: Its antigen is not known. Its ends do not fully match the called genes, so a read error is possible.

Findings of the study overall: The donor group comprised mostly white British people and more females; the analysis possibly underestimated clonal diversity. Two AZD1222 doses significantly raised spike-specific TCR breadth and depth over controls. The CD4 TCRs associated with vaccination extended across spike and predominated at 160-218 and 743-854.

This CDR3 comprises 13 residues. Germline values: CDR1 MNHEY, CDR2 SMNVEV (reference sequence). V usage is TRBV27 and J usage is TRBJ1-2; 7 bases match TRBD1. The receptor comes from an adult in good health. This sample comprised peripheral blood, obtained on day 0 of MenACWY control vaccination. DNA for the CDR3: TGTGCCAGCAGTCTATCTCAGGGGGATGGCTACACCTTC. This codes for CASSLSQGDGYTF.